This TCR beta chain was obtained from a study of blood T cell repertoires in COVID-19. Study-level information: Italy, Spain and the United States were the sources of the convalescent and acute COVID-19 samples. T cells, B-cell-depleted T cells, or PBMCs supplied cDNA or gDNA.

V lost 3 bases and J lost 0, with 3 bases in between. The CDR3 is 13 residues long. Germline CDR1 reads LGHDT; CDR2 reads YNNKEL (reference sequence). This clone was detected only a few times. The data were produced by immunoSEQ multiplex PCR, yet TCRdb's version contains in-frame clones alone and is incomplete. The sample consists of under 150,000 clones, 83% of them appearing once. The rearrangement uses TRBV3-1 (or the pseudogene TRBV3-2) and TRBJ1-3; no clear D. This receptor was taken from a man in his thirties or forties with acute or convalescent COVID-19. The sequencing sample was made of peripheral blood. The CDR3 nucleotides are TGTGCCAGCAGCCAGGCCTCTGGAAACACCATATATTTT. Protein: CASSQASGNTIYF.